This note documents a single TCR beta chain sequence. Original processing notes: Reference gene primer amplification gave nucleated cell count estimates. Here immunoSEQ multiplex PCR was the method, and the copy in TCRdb shows in-frame clones only, minus some. The DNA gave D and trimming, while V, J and clone size come from that table. The sample has roughly 240,000 clones; roughly 88% are singletons. Deletions cut 7 bases from V and 2 bases from J, with 15 bases between. Looked up from germline, CDR1 is SNHLY and CDR2 is FYNNEI. The CDR3 is made up of 14 amino acids. The sample comes from a study of blood T cell repertoires in COVID-19. Adults between about 18 and 89 years of age took part from 24 US areas. The study assigned cohorts using participant-reported clinical history. Resolution of symptoms, clearance, or two negative PCRs was present in recovered Cohort 3 donors.

This sequence was found in a woman between 45 and 65 years old who had recovered from COVID-19. The chain combines TRBV2 with TRBJ2-7, with TRBD2 as a possible D gene (5 bases). Material for sequencing was PBMCs or T cells enriched from blood (not recorded which). The chain's CDR3 is CASTGGASAYEQYF. CDR3 nucleotides: TGTGCCAGCACCGGAGGAGCATCGGCCTACGAGCAGTACTTC. Full variable domain (outside the CDR3, taken from reference TRBV2 and TRBJ2-7): EPEVTQTPSHQVTQMGQEVILRCVPISNHLYFYWYRQILGQKVEFLVSFYNNEISEKSEIFDDQFSVERPDGSNFTLKIRSTKLEDSAMYFCASTGGASAYEQYFGPGTRLTVT.